The T cell receptor beta chain under discussion was sequenced for a study of blood T cell repertoires in COVID-19. Germline trimming cut 8 bases from V and 3 bases from J; bases unmatched to any gene: 10. Germline-derived CDR1 and CDR2 are SQVTM and ANQGSEA. The length of the CDR3 is 14 residues. Some clones are missing from TCRdb's copy, which holds only in-frame ones; the method was immunoSEQ multiplex PCR. The sample holds some 250,000 clones, roughly nine tenths seen once. This clone was observed a single time. V and J are TRBV29-1 and TRBJ1-1; TRBD1 aligns across 9 bases. This receptor was taken from a human donor in a cohort exposed to, infected with or recovered from COVID-19 (not recorded which). The donor label of this sample is uncertain. What was sequenced was PBMCs or T cells enriched from blood (not recorded which). The chain's CDR3 is CSTPGQGLHTEAFF. The CDR3 DNA follows: TGCAGCACACCGGGACAGGGTTTACACACTGAAGCTTTCTTT.